The next 3 T cell receptor beta chains were all read from a single sample in a study of blood T cells in healthy people across ages. A second roughly 6 to 12 cycle PCR used barcoded and J-beta primers. TCRdb independently ran MiXCR on the 5' RACE reads; one entry per CDR3 protein. The sample has hundreds of thousands of distinct CDR3 sequences, more than 45% seen once; the top ten hold 22%. The sequencing input was blood. These TCRs come from a man aged 25 to 45 in good health.

This clonotype was detected only a few times. The V gene is TRBV28, the J gene TRBJ2-7; D is ambiguous. Germline V gene lookup returns CDR1 MDHEN and CDR2 SYDVKM. Trimming took off 8 bases at V and 2 bases at J, with 13 bases between the two ends. The CDR3 consists of 13 residues. DNA of the CDR3: TGTGCCAGCTCGACCATAGCTCCCTACGAGCAGTACTTC. It translates to CASSTIAPYEQYF.

V usage is TRBV29-1 and J usage is TRBJ2-3, with TRBD2 as a possible D gene (7 bases). The CDR3 loop spans 13 amino acids. The V gene lost 4 bases and the J gene lost 6 bases, with 14 bases spanning the gap. Germline CDR1 is SQVTM and CDR2 is ANQGSEA. CDR3 coding DNA: TGCAGCGTTGTCGAGGGGGGGCAGGATACGCAGTATTTT. It translates to CSVVEGGQDTQYF.

In this sample, this clonotype turned up a few times. One junction end disagrees with the germline gene, perhaps due to a read error. This chain uses TRBV7-2 with TRBJ2-7, with D perhaps matching TRBD2 (5 bases). Germline V gives CDR1 SGHTA, CDR2 FQGNSA. The CDR3 has 13 residues. The CDR3 reads CASSVASIYEQYF. The DNA for the CDR3 is TGTGCCAGCAGCGTAGCGAGTATCTACGAGCAGTACTTC.